This entry lists 10 T cell receptor beta chains sequenced from one sample in a study of beta chain features in type 1 diabetes. Their antigen targets remain unknown. The study reverse transcribed the entire isolated RNA, so it sequenced expressed TCRB transcripts. The protocol was immunoSEQ multiplex PCR, while the TCRdb copy is restricted to in-frame clones and leaves out a portion. The sample yields about 640,000 clones, over 10% seen once. Study outcomes and limitations: TCRB CDR3s were moderately but significantly shorter in Type 1 diabetes patients in all four CD4+ subsets.

Sequencing input: naive CD4+ T cells from blood. The receptors shown here come from a man aged 25-45 years with type 1 diabetes.

This clone was seen a handful of times. This sequence joins TRBV7-9 and TRBJ2-7; no clear D gene. V was cut by 2 bases and J by 0 bases, with 8 bases left in between. CDR1 SEHNR and CDR2 FQNEAQ come from the germline V gene (reference sequence). CDR3 length: 14 residues. This CDR3 reads CASSLWESSYEQYF. CDR3 DNA sequence: TGTGCCAGCAGCTTATGGGAAAGCTCCTACGAGCAGTACTTC.

This clone came up a few times. The chain has TRBV30 and TRBJ1-2; D gene uncertain. Per the germline V gene, CDR1 is GTSNPN and CDR2 is SVGIG (reference sequence). V was trimmed by 4 bases and J by 1 base, leaving 10 bases between them. The CDR3 runs 13 residues. The CDR3 sequence is CAWTPDGNYGYTF. For the CDR3, the DNA is TGTGCCTGGACTCCCGACGGTAACTATGGCTACACCTTC.

The chain has TRBV7-9 and TRBJ1-5; TRBD1 matches 7 bases. From germline, CDR1 is SEHNR and CDR2 FQNEAQ (reference sequence). V gave up 5 bases and J gave up 6 bases; unmatched junction bases: 7. This CDR3 has 14 residues. The CDR3 loop is CASSMTGLGQPQHF. DNA of the CDR3: TGTGCCAGCAGCATGACAGGGCTCGGTCAGCCCCAGCATTTT.

This clone turned up a few times. The V and J genes are TRBV7-6 and TRBJ2-2; D tentatively reads TRBD1 or TRBD2 (5 bases each). The CDR3 loop spans 15 amino acids. The germline gives CDR1 SGHVS, CDR2 FNYEAQ. The V and J ends lost 4 bases and 4 bases respectively, with 13 bases between them. The CDR3 nucleotides read TGTGCCAGCAGCTCAATCGGGGCCGGCACCGGGGAGCTGTTTTTT. It codes for CASSSIGAGTGELFF.

The chain employs TRBV4-3 and TRBJ1-4; 7 nucleotides agree with TRBD1. The CDR3 has 15 residues. Germline assignment: CDR1 LGHNA and CDR2 YSLEER. V dropped 1 base and J dropped 3; count of bases not matched to a gene: 2. For the CDR3, the DNA is TGCGCCAGCAGCCAAGTGGACAGGTCTAATGAAAAACTGTTTTTT. This translates into CASSQVDRSNEKLFF.

This clone turned up a few times. The genes are TRBV18 and TRBJ1-1, with 9 bases matching TRBD1. Germline CDR1 and CDR2: KGHSH and LQKENI. Trimming at V came to 6 bases and at J to 5 bases, leaving 7 bases not matched to a gene. This CDR3 has 14 residues. The CDR3 spells CASSGGQGKTEAFF. The CDR3 coding sequence is TGTGCCAGCTCCGGGGGACAGGGAAAAACTGAAGCTTTCTTT. Complete variable domain (other parts from reference TRBV18 and TRBJ1-1): NAGVMQNPRHLVRRRGQEARLRCSPMKGHSHVYWYRQLPEEGLKFMVYLQKENIIDESGMPKERFSAEFPKEGPSILRIQQVVRGDSAAYFCASSGGQGKTEAFFGQGTRLTVV.

This clone was counted between two and nine times. The CDR3 reads CASKNGQQETQYF. The DNA of the CDR3 is TGTGCCAGCAAGAACGGACAGCAAGAGACCCAGTACTTC. This chain links TRBV28 with TRBJ2-5; the D gene is possibly TRBD1 (6 bases). The CDR3 has 13 residues. Germline CDR1 reads MDHEN; CDR2 reads SYDVKM. Trimming took off 7 bases at V and 2 bases at J, with 11 bases between the two ends. Full variable domain (rest looked up from reference TRBV28 and TRBJ2-5): DVKVTQSSRYLVKRTGEKVFLECVQDMDHENMFWYRQDPGLGLRLIYFSYDVKMKEKGDIPEGYSVSREKKERFSLILESASTNQTSMYLCASKNGQQETQYFGPGTRLLVL.

The chain uses TRBV10-3 and TRBJ2-5, with 7 positions matching TRBD1. J lost 5 bases, V lost 6 bases, and 9 bases had no gene match. The CDR3 spans 14 residues. Germline CDR1 and CDR2: ENHRY and SYGVKD. In DNA form, the CDR3 reads TGTGCCATCAGACCCGGACAGGCAGGGGAGACCCAGTACTTC. It is translated as CAIRPGQAGETQYF.

The V gene is TRBV4-3, the J gene TRBJ2-1; D gene unclear. The length of the CDR3 is 18 residues. The germline CDR1 and CDR2 sequences are LGHNA and YSLEER. V shed 1 base and J shed 2 bases, with 18 bases lying between them. DNA of the CDR3: TGCGCCAGCAGCCAAGGACGCCAGTCGGTCGAAACCTACAATGAGCAGTTCTTC. Protein sequence: CASSQGRQSVETYNEQFF.

The chain combines TRBV9 with TRBJ2-5; D is undetermined. The germline V gene has CDR1 SGDLS and CDR2 YYNGEE. Trimming left V 4 bases short and J 2 bases short, with 18 bases between. CDR3 length: 16 residues. The CDR3 reads CASSPPAVHAQETQYF. DNA for the CDR3: TGTGCCAGCAGCCCACCGGCCGTCCATGCTCAAGAGACCCAGTACTTC.